This is a list of T cell receptor beta chains from one sample in a study of T cells expressing NK-cell markers. TCRdb re-called the 5' RACE reads and gives one entry per CDR3 protein, without DNA. Its listing shows roughly 390,000 distinct CDR3 sequences. The sample taken for sequencing was blood T cells: a sorted CD56 or NKG2C T cell subset, CD4+ or CD8+ T cells, or bulk PBMC T cells (not recorded which). These receptors were taken from a woman in her forties or fifties in good health. The CDR3 runs from the conserved cysteine through the conserved F or W. Each record gives: J gene, V gene, CDR3 protein.

J: TRBJ2-7; V: TRBV27; CDR3: CASGWGGNVYEQYF
J: TRBJ2-2; V: TRBV11-2; CDR3: CASSRAGWTGELFF
J: TRBJ2-1; V: TRBV20-1; CDR3: CSVWTPFLAGGVNEQFF
J: TRBJ1-6; V: TRBV10-2; CDR3: CASSGTDNSPLHF
J: TRBJ1-4; V: TRBV5-1; CDR3: CASSLVGGAREKLFF
J: TRBJ2-1; V: TRBV27; CDR3: CASSPSGRVNNEQFF
J: TRBJ2-1; V: TRBV10-3; CDR3: CAISAASGTSYEQFF
J: TRBJ1-1; V: TRBV11-2; CDR3: CASSLVRDVYAFF
J: TRBJ2-2; V: TRBV4-1; CDR3: CASSSLFTGELFF
J: TRBJ1-5; V: TRBV7-8; CDR3: CASSLAPDKWGNQPQHF
J: TRBJ2-1; V: TRBV4-2; CDR3: CASSPRGYSSEQFF
J: TRBJ1-2; V: TRBV27; CDR3: CASSLEGLYGYTF
J: TRBJ2-2; V: TRBV12-3/TRBV12-4; CDR3: CASSKPGGRAGELFF
J: TRBJ2-7; V: TRBV27; CDR3: CASSLTLRTGETYEQYF
J: TRBJ1-2; V: TRBV29-1; CDR3: CSAPGQGNYGYTF
J: TRBJ1-5; V: TRBV12-3/TRBV12-4; CDR3: CASSLYGQDNQPQHF
J: TRBJ2-7; V: TRBV5-1; CDR3: CASSLGGDYEQYF
J: TRBJ1-2; V: TRBV2; CDR3: CASTLRGLEYTF
J: TRBJ2-5; V: TRBV20-1; CDR3: CSAPAEAWTQYF
J: TRBJ2-2; V: TRBV5-1; CDR3: CASSSNDGGGGELFF
J: TRBJ2-5; V: TRBV7-2; CDR3: CASSRYASETQYF
J: TRBJ2-2; V: TRBV7-3; CDR3: CASSGSGNGELFF
J: TRBJ2-2; V: TRBV29-1; CDR3: CSVEGQSNTGELFF
J: TRBJ1-6; V: TRBV6-5; CDR3: CASRPRSSYNSPLHF
J: TRBJ1-5; V: TRBV28; CDR3: CASSQLRVRGNQPQHF
J: TRBJ2-2; V: TRBV10-2; CDR3: CASSLRLVPGELFF
J: TRBJ2-1; V: TRBV9; CDR3: CASSVTEGLNEQFF
J: TRBJ2-3; V: TRBV7-9; CDR3: CASSPYGGDDTQYF
J: TRBJ2-3; V: TRBV3-1; CDR3: CASSREAGVFTQYF
J: TRBJ2-7; V: TRBV7-9; CDR3: CASSLEEAVYEQYF
J: TRBJ2-4; V: TRBV6-5; CDR3: CASSSGNLQYF
J: TRBJ1-1; V: TRBV5-1; CDR3: CASSLGVSPGTEAFF
J: TRBJ2-3; V: TRBV20-1; CDR3: CSARQPGQGDPAQSTDTQYF
J: TRBJ1-2; V: TRBV14; CDR3: CASSRDISANYGYTF
J: TRBJ2-1; V: TRBV25-1; CDR3: CASSEQAGSYNEQFF
J: TRBJ2-7; V: TRBV7-9; CDR3: CASSLQGQIGEQYF
J: TRBJ2-3; V: TRBV20-1; CDR3: CSARQLAVGTDTQYF
J: TRBJ2-1; V: TRBV18; CDR3: CASSPRRTHVTGDEQFF
J: TRBJ2-1; V: TRBV9; CDR3: CASSVASGNYNEQFF
J: TRBJ2-7; V: TRBV7-9; CDR3: CASSWTTSYEQYF
J: TRBJ2-1; V: TRBV6-5; CDR3: CASSGGNEQFF
J: TRBJ2-7; V: TRBV29-1; CDR3: CSVARQGPTYEQYF
J: TRBJ2-3; V: TRBV12-3/TRBV12-4; CDR3: CASSFGRTVSTDTQYF
J: TRBJ2-7; V: TRBV5-1; CDR3: CASSSYRDRGNEQYF
J: TRBJ1-1; V: TRBV27; CDR3: CASREMNTEAFF
J: TRBJ2-3; V: TRBV5-1; CDR3: CASSLAGTTSGSGSDTQYF
J: TRBJ1-5; V: TRBV6-5; CDR3: CASRSDGPNQPQHF
J: TRBJ2-1; V: TRBV14; CDR3: CASSSRTSGRAKGFDNEQFF
J: TRBJ1-1; V: TRBV5-1; CDR3: CASSLAGEAEAFF
J: TRBJ1-3; V: TRBV4-2; CDR3: CASSQSLQGSAGNTIYF
J: TRBJ2-1; V: TRBV10-3; CDR3: CAISEPADNEQFF
J: TRBJ2-3; V: TRBV20-1; CDR3: CSAPTSGGQYF